The clone carrying this TCR beta chain was recorded at least ten times. Primed by a sample-barcoded 5' primer and a J-beta primer mix, a second PCR proceeded for roughly 6 to 12 cycles. Via MiXCR, TCRdb re-called the 5' RACE reads, giving one row per CDR3 protein. The data hold hundreds of thousands of distinct CDR3 sequences, with around 32% observed a single time. This CDR3 comprises 15 residues. Losses at the gene ends were 5 bases for V and 0 bases for J; bases not matched to a gene: 4. Germline values: CDR1 MNHEY, CDR2 SVGAGI. The data belong to a study of blood T cells in healthy people across ages.

This TCR was sampled from a woman older than 75 in good health. The sequencing input was blood. This rearrangement joins TRBV6-5 to TRBJ2-3, with 8 nucleotides matching TRBD1. CDR3 sequence: CASSAQGVSTDTQYF. The CDR3 DNA reads as TGTGCCAGCAGTGCACAGGGGGTTAGCACAGATACGCAGTATTTT.